This TCR beta chain derives from a study of shared clonotypes between healthy human individuals. TCRdb's table, derived via immunoSEQ multiplex PCR, lists solely in-frame clones and lacks some. Of approximately 1,500,000 clones in the sample, 95% to 99% are singletons; the top ten hold around 0.47%. Germline values: CDR1 LGHNA, CDR2 YSLEER. The trim removed 4 bases at V and 7 bases at J, leaving 9 bases unmatched. The CDR3 runs to 15 residues. In this sample, this clone turned up once. The source is a man under 40 in good health. Input material: naive CD4+ T cells sorted from blood. As for subset: CD45RA+ positively selected. The chain employs TRBV4-3 and TRBJ2-1; 8 positions match TRBD2. The DNA for the CDR3 is TGCGCCAGCAGCCTCGCTTTTAGCGGGACAAATGAGCAGTTCTTC. Protein sequence: CASSLAFSGTNEQFF.